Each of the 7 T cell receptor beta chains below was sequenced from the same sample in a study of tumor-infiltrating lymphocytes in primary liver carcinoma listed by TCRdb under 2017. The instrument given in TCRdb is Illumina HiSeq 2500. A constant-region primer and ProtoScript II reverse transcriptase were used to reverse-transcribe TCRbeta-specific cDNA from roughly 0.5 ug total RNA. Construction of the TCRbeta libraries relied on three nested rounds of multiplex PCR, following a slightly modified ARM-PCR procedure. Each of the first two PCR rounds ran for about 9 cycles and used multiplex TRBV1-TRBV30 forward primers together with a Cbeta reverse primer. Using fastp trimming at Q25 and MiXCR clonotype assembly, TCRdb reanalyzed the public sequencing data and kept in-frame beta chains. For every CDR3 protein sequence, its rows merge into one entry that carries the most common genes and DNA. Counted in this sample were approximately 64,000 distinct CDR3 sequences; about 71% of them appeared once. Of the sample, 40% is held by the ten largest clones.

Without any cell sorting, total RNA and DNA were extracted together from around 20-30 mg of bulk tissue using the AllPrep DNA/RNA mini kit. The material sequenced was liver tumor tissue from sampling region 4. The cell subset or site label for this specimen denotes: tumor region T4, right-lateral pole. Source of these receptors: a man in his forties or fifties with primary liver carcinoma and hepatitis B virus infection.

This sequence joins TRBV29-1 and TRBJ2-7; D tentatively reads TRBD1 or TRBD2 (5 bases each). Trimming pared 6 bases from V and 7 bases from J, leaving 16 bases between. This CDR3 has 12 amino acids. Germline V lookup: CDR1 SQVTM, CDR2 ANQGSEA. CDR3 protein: CSVWDDSMEQYF. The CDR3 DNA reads TGCAGCGTATGGGACGACTCGATGGAGCAGTACTTC.

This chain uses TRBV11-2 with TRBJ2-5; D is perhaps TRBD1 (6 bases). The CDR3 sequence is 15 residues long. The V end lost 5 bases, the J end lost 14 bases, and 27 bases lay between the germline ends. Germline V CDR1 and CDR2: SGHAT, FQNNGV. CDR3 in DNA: TGTGCCAGCAGCCTCAGGTCAGCCCCAGGGGTGACACACTACTTC. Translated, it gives CASSLRSAPGVTHYF.

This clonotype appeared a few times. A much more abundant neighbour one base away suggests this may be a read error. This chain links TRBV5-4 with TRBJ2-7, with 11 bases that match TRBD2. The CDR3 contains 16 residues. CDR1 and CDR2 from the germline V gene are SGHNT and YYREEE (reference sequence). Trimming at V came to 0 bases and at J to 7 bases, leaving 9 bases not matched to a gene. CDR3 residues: CASSLVTGLADVEQYF. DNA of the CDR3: TGTGCCAGCAGCTTGGTAACGGGACTAGCGGACGTTGAGCAGTACTTC.

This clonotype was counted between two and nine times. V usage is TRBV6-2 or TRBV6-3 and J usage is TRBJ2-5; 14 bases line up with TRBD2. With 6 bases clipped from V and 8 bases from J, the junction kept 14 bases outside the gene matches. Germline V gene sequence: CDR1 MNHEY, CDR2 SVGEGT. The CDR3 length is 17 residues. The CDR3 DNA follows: TGTGCCAGCAGCGAAAGGACTAGCGGGAGGACCGAAATAACCCAGTACTTC. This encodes CASSERTSGRTEITQYF.

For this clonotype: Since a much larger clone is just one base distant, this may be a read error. CDR3 region: CASSDTGTLHDQYF. CDR3 nucleotides: TGTGCCAGCAGCGATACCGGGACTCTCCACGACCAGTACTTC. This chain connects TRBV7-8 to TRBJ2-7; TRBD2 is a possible D gene (6 bases). The CDR3 length is 14 residues. CDR1 and CDR2 from the germline V gene are SGHVS and FQNEAQ.

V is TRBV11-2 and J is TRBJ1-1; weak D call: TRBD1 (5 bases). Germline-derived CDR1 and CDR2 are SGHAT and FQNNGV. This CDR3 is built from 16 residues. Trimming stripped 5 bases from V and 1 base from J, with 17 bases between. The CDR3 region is CASSLRGHFANTEAFF. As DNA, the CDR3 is TGTGCCAGCAGCCTTAGAGGACACTTTGCGAACACTGAAGCTTTCTTT. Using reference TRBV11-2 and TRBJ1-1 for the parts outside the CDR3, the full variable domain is EAGVAQSPRYKIIEKRQSVAFWCNPISGHATLYWYQQILGQGPKLLIQFQNNGVVDDSQLPKDRFSAERLKGVDSTLKIQPAKLEDSAVYLCASSLRGHFANTEAFFGQGTRLTVV.

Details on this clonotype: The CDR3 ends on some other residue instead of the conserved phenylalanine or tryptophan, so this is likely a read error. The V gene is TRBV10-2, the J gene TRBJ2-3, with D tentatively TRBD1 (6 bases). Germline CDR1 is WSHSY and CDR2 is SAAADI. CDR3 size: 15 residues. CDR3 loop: CASSESTAGADMQYV. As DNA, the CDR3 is TGCGCCAGCAGTGAGTCGACGGCAGGGGCAGATATGCAGTATGTT.